The clone carrying this T cell receptor (beta chain) came up many times. This library used approximately 370 ng RNA and molecular barcoded adaptors spanning alpha/delta and beta/gamma chains. TCRdb itself ran the reads through MiXCR, one entry per CDR3 protein. The sample carries under 150,000 distinct CDR3 sequences, about 13% recorded once. This entry belongs to a study of read filtering for tumor transcriptome and immune sequencing. The CDR3 is 15 amino acids. V shed 2 bases and J 4 bases; nucleotides not matched to a gene: 8. Sequencing was carried out using a population of CD138-negative cells sorted from bone marrow. The V and J genes are TRBV12-3 or TRBV12-4 and TRBJ2-7; 7 positions match TRBD2. The receptor was isolated from a donor at least 40 years old with multiple myeloma. The CDR3 nucleotides read TGTGCCAGCAGTTTAAAAGCGGGATCGACTTACGAGCAGTACTTC. Encoded protein: CASSLKAGSTYEQYF.